This T cell receptor (beta chain) derives from a study of post-analysis software for immune sequencing data. Study-wide results and limits: Patients with multiple sclerosis recorded significantly lower normalized Chao1 diversity than controls, the study found. Strong co-clustering by F measure linked samples that shared a preparation batch. The five TRBV segments detected at higher frequency in patients than in controls included TRBV5-6, TRBV5-1 and TRBV20-1.

Prepared libraries of TCR beta cDNA carried unique molecular identifiers. From around 1 to 10 million T cells, 400,000 to 500,000 cDNA molecules were obtained. TCRdb itself ran the PCR reads through MiXCR, one entry per CDR3 protein. The data show about 760,000 distinct CDR3 sequences, 25% to 30% seen once. As to this clonotype: Its specificity is unknown. A junction end diverges from the germline sequence, so it may reflect a read error.

The CDR3 covers 14 residues. Germline V gene data show CDR1 as SQVTM and CDR2 as ANQGSEA. This receptor was taken from a girl aged 5-17 years with multiple sclerosis. The sample consisted of blood. The J gene is TRBJ2-6, the V gene TRBV29-1; D could derive from TRBD1 or TRBD2 (5 bases each). In nucleotides, the CDR3 is TGCAGCGTTGAAGAGCGAACCGGGGCCAACGTCCGGACTTTC. Translated, it gives CSVEERTGANVRTF.